The sequence of this TCR beta chain was determined in a study of blood T cells in healthy people across ages. The CDR3 totals 12 residues. The V and J ends lost 8 bases and 5 bases respectively, with 13 bases between them. The V gene's germline CDR1 is LNHNV and CDR2 YYDKDF (reference sequence). This clonotype was detected a few times. PCR was performed a second time for 7 to 11 cycles using a sample-barcoded 5' primer and a J-beta primer mix. Using its own MiXCR run on the 5' RACE reads, TCRdb lists one record per CDR3 protein. The sample consists of under 2 million distinct CDR3 sequences, 30% to 35% of them appearing once.

The chain combines TRBV15 with TRBJ2-7; D uncertain. This TCR derives from a woman aged 25 to 39 in good health. Sequencing was done on a sample of blood. The CDR3 nucleotides are TGTGCCACCCGGGCTAGGAAGAACGAGCAGTACTTC. Translation: CATRARKNEQYF.